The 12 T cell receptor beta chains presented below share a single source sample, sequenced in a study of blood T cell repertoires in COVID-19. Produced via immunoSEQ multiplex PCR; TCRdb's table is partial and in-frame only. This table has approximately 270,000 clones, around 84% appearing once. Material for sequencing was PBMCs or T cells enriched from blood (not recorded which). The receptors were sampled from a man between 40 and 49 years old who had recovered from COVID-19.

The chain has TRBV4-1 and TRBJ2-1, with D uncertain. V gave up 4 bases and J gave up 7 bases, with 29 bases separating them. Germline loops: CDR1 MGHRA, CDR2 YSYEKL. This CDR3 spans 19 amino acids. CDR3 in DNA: TGCGCCAGCAGCCCCCTAAACCCGGTTCCAAATGCTCTGTGGAATGAGCAGTTCTTC. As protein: CASSPLNPVPNALWNEQFF.

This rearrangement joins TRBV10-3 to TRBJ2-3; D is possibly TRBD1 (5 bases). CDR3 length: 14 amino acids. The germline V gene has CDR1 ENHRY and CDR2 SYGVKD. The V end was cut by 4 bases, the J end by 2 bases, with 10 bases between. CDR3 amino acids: CAISGEGATDTQYF. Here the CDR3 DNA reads TGTGCCATCAGTGGTGAAGGGGCCACAGATACGCAGTATTTT.

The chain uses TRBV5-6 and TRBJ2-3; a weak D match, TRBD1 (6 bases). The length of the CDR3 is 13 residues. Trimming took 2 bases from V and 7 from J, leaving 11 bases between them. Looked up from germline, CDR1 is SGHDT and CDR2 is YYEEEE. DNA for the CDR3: TGTGCCAGCAGCTTAACAGGGCCCTATACGCAGTATTTT. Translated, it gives CASSLTGPYTQYF.

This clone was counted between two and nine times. The CDR3 DNA follows: TGTGCCAGCAGTTATTATCCTGACAGGCCAAACTATGGCTACACCTTC. Encoded protein: CASSYYPDRPNYGYTF. V is TRBV6-2 or TRBV6-3 and J is TRBJ1-2, with D possibly being TRBD1 (6 bases). V dropped 3 bases and J dropped 2 bases, with 16 bases sitting between them. CDR3 length: 16 residues. Germline lookup yields CDR1 MNHEY and CDR2 SVGEGT.

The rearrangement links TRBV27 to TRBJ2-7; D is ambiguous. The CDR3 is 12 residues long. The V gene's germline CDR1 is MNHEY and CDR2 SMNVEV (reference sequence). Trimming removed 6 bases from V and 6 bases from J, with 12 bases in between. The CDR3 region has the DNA TGTGCCAGCAGCGCCGACCGGGTCGAGCAGTACTTC. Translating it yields CASSADRVEQYF.

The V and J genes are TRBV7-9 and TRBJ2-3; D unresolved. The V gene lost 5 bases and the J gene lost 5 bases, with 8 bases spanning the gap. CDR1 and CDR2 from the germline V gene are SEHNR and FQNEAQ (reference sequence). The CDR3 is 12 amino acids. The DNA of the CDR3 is TGTGCCAGCAGCCCCAACAGAGATACGCAGTATTTT. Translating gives CASSPNRDTQYF. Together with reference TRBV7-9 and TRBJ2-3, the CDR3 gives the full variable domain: DTGVSQNPRHKITKRGQNVTFRCDPISEHNRLYWYRQTLGQGPEFLTYFQNEAQLEKSRLLSDRFSAERPKGSFSTLEIQRTEQGDSAMYLCASSPNRDTQYFGPGTRLTVL.

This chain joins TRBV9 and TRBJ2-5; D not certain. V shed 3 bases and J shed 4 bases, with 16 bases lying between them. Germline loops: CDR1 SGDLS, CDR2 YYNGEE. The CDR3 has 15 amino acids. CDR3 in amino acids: CASSAVGLVPETQYF. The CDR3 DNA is TGTGCCAGCAGCGCGGTCGGTCTTGTCCCAGAGACCCAGTACTTC.

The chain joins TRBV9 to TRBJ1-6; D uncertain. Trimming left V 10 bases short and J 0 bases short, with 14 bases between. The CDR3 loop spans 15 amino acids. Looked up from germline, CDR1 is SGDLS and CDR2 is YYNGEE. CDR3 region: CAPRGYSSYNSPLHF. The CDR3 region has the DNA TGTGCCCCCCGGGGTTACAGCTCCTATAATTCACCCCTCCACTTT. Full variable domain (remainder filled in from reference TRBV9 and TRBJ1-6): DSGVTQTPKHLITATGQRVTLRCSPRSGDLSVYWYQQSLDQGLQFLIQYYNGEERAKGNILERFSAQQFPDLHSELNLSSLELGDSALYFCAPRGYSSYNSPLHFGNGTRLTVT.

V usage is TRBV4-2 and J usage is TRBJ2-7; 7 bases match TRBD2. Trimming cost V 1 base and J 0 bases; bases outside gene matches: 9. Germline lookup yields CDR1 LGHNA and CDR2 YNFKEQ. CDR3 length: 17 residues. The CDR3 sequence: CASSQGERAGTSYEQYF. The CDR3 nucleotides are TGTGCCAGCAGCCAAGGGGAGAGAGCGGGAACCTCCTACGAGCAGTACTTC.

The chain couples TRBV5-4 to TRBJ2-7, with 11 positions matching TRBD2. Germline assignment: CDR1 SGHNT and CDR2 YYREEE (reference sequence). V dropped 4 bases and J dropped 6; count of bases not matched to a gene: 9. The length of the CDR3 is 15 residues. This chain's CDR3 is CASSTGTSGTPEQYF. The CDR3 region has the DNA TGTGCCAGCAGCACAGGGACTAGCGGTACCCCCGAGCAGTACTTC.

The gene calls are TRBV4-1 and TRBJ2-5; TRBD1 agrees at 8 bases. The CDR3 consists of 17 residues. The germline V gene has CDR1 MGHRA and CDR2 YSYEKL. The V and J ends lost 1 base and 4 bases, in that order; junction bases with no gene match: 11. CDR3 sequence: CASSQGVFGDRGETQYF. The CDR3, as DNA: TGCGCCAGCAGCCAAGGGGTTTTCGGAGACAGGGGAGAGACCCAGTACTTC.

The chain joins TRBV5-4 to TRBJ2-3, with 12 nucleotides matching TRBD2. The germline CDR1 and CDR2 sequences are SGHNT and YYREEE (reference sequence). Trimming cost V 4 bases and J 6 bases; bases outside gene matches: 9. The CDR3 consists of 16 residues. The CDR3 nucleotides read TGTGCCAGCAGCCTAGCGGGGGGGAGTGGCTGGGATACGCAGTATTTT. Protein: CASSLAGGSGWDTQYF.